The entry below describes one T cell receptor beta chain. Germline CDR1 and CDR2: SGHKS and YYEKEE (reference sequence). CDR3 length: 18 amino acids. V lost 4 bases to trimming and J lost 4 bases; unmatched junction nucleotides: 9. This record belongs to a study of blood T cell repertoires in COVID-19. Donors were grouped by their self-reported clinical history. The table came from immunoSEQ multiplex PCR; TCRdb's copy has only in-frame clones and leaves some out. The repertoire consists of over 200,000 clones, with approximately 88% occurring once and the leading ten covering about 4%. The sequence came from a woman under 40 who had been exposed to COVID-19. The sample taken for sequencing was PBMCs or T cells enriched from blood (not recorded which). The chain is built from TRBV5-5 and TRBJ2-2; 14 bases align to TRBD2. The CDR3 here is CASSPTRLAGGFTGELFF. The DNA for the CDR3 is TGTGCCAGCAGCCCCACGAGACTAGCGGGAGGGTTCACCGGGGAGCTGTTTTTT.